The 17 T cell receptor beta chains given below trace back to one sample, sequenced in a study of shared clonotypes between healthy human individuals. TCRdb's table, derived via immunoSEQ multiplex PCR, lists solely in-frame clones and lacks some. The sample lists roughly 640,000 clones, around 72% seen once, with about 1.7% in the top ten. The sequenced sample was memory CD4+ T cells sorted from blood. Indicated subset: CD45RA-negative fraction. The receptors come from a woman aged 25 to 39 in good health.

This clone came up many times. V and J are TRBV19 and TRBJ1-2, with TRBD1 identical over 9 bases. CDR1 LNHDA and CDR2 SQIVND come from the germline V gene (reference sequence). V lost 3 bases and J lost 7; bases outside the gene matches: 12. The CDR3 contains 16 residues. This CDR3 reads CASSMVRTGDFSGYTF. CDR3 bases: TGTGCCAGTAGTATGGTTCGGACAGGGGATTTTTCTGGCTACACCTTC. Full variable domain (missing parts from reference TRBV19 and TRBJ1-2): DGGITQSPKYLFRKEGQNVTLSCEQNLNHDAMYWYRQDPGQGLRLIYYSQIVNDFQKGDIAEGYSVSREKKESFPLTVTSAQKNPTAFYLCASSMVRTGDFSGYTFGSGTRLTVV.

This clone has a count of ten or more. This chain connects TRBV6-6 to TRBJ2-1, with 8 bases lining up with TRBD2. The CDR3 contains 14 residues. Germline CDR1 is MNHNY and CDR2 is SVGAGI (reference sequence). The J segment lost 6 bases and the V segment lost 6 bases, leaving 7 bases of the junction unmatched. CDR3 region: CASSPGLEGNEQFF. The CDR3 DNA follows: TGTGCCAGCAGCCCGGGACTAGAAGGCAATGAGCAGTTCTTC.

The chain combines TRBV10-3 with TRBJ2-1; perhaps TRBD2 as D (5 bases). From germline, CDR1 is ENHRY and CDR2 SYGVKD. The CDR3 covers 16 residues. V dropped 5 bases and J dropped 0 bases, with 14 bases sitting between them. The CDR3 sequence: CAISPLGGSSYNEQFF. Written as DNA, the CDR3 is TGTGCCATCAGTCCCCTGGGTGGGAGCTCCTACAATGAGCAGTTCTTC.

The chain joins TRBV10-2 to TRBJ2-3, with no clear D. The germline V gene encodes CDR1 WSHSY and CDR2 SAAADI. Between the trimmed V and J ends, which lost 6 bases and 1 base, there was a span of 17 bases. There are 16 residues in the CDR3. The CDR3 bases are TGCGCCAGCAGATGGCGTCCTGATAGCCGCACAGATACGCAGTATTTT. Encoded protein: CASRWRPDSRTDTQYF.

V usage is TRBV10-1 and J usage is TRBJ2-1; possibly TRBD2 for D (6 bases). CDR1 is WNHNN, CDR2 SYGVQD, per germline (reference sequence). V lost 3 bases and J 7 bases, leaving 13 bases between the germline ends. The CDR3 is 14 residues long. In DNA, the CDR3 is TGCGCCAGCAGTGACGCTAGCGCTATGAATGAGCAGTTCTTC. Residues: CASSDASAMNEQFF.

The chain couples TRBV18 to TRBJ1-3; D not resolved. Looked up from germline, CDR1 is KGHSH and CDR2 is LQKENI. CDR3 length: 15 residues. Deletions cut 4 bases from V and 0 bases from J, with 10 bases between. The CDR3 sequence: CASSQDGPSGNTIYF. The CDR3 region has the DNA TGTGCCAGCTCACAGGATGGGCCCTCTGGAAACACCATATATTTT.

The V and J genes are TRBV4-1 and TRBJ1-2, with a tentative D call TRBD1 (6 bases). The CDR3 has 13 residues. CDR1 is MGHRA, CDR2 YSYEKL, per germline. V was trimmed by 0 bases and J by 8 bases, leaving 10 bases between them. The CDR3 DNA follows: TGCGCCAGCAGCCAAGAAGGGGGGGCGGGCTACACCTTC. Its translation: CASSQEGGAGYTF.

The J gene is TRBJ2-5, the V gene TRBV2, with TRBD2 matching over 12 bases. The CDR3 covers 16 residues. Unmatched junction bases numbered 7, after V lost 8 bases and J lost 0 bases. Per germline, CDR1 SNHLY and CDR2 FYNNEI. This CDR3 reads CASVGLAGGNQETQYF. The DNA of the CDR3 is TGTGCCAGCGTTGGGCTAGCGGGGGGGAACCAAGAGACCCAGTACTTC.

The CDR3 bases are TGTGCCAGCACATGGGGAGTTACGCAGTATTTT. Protein: CASTWGVTQYF. The rearrangement links TRBV6-6 to TRBJ2-3; possible D gene TRBD2, 5 bases. The CDR3 contains 11 residues. From germline, CDR1 is MNHNY and CDR2 SVGAGI (reference sequence). Trimming removed 7 bases from V and 8 bases from J, with 10 bases in between.

This clone was seen a handful of times. One end of the junction does not line up with germline, which may come from a read error. This chain connects TRBV28 to TRBJ1-2; 7 bases fit TRBD1. Germline V gives CDR1 MDHEN, CDR2 SYDVKM. The CDR3 spans 14 residues. This CDR3 reads CASILQGKDYGYTF. CDR3 sequence (DNA): TGTGCCAGCATTTTACAGGGGAAGGACTATGGCTACACCTTC.

Points on this clone: This CDR3 is also generated by other DNA sequences in the sample. The gene calls are TRBV5-4 and TRBJ1-1; D is unclear. The CDR3 loop spans 13 amino acids. In germline, CDR1 is SGHNT, CDR2 YYREEE (reference sequence). The V and J ends lost 2 bases and 1 base respectively, with 6 bases between them. The CDR3 loop is CASSLDANTEAFF. CDR3 nucleotide sequence: TGTGCCAGCAGCTTAGACGCGAACACTGAAGCTTTCTTT.

J is TRBJ2-5 and V is TRBV25-1; TRBD1 matches 8 bases. This CDR3 spans 16 amino acids. The V segment lost 4 bases and the J segment 4 bases; nucleotides outside the gene matches: 11. Looked up from germline, CDR1 is MGHDK and CDR2 is SYGVNS. The CDR3 DNA sequence: TGTGCCAGCAGTGGGCGAGGACAGGGTTCTAGAGAGACCCAGTACTTC. It translates to CASSGRGQGSRETQYF.

Concerning this clone: Here the CDR3 omits its conserved ending phenylalanine or tryptophan, so a read error is the likely source. No DNA is shown, since the ends of the CDR3 on it are uncertain; the CDR3 is the one TCRdb lists. This chain joins TRBV7-9 and TRBJ2-7. Looked up from germline, CDR1 is SEHNR and CDR2 is FQNEAQ (reference sequence). The CDR3 comprises 12 residues, both ends counted. CDR3 protein: CASSFYSEVGIL.

This chain uses TRBV5-8 with TRBJ1-2; D gene unclear. Germline CDR1 and CDR2: SGHTS and YDEGEE. The CDR3 totals 13 residues. Between the trimmed V and J ends, which lost 0 bases and 4 bases, there was a span of 7 bases. The CDR3 loop is CASSLDGTYGYTF. The CDR3 DNA reads TGTGCCAGCAGCTTGGATGGCACCTATGGCTACACCTTC.

In the case of this clone: Other DNA sequences from this sample encode an identical CDR3 as well. The chain joins TRBV5-1 to TRBJ2-2; tentatively, D is TRBD1 (7 bases). Germline V gives CDR1 SGHRS, CDR2 YFSETQ. The CDR3 contains 15 residues. V lost 5 bases, J lost 3 bases, and 14 bases lay in between. DNA for the CDR3: TGCGCCAGCAGTACGGGGGACAGAGACACCGGGGAGCTGTTTTTT. Its translation is CASSTGDRDTGELFF.

Only a few counts were recorded for this clone. V usage is TRBV4-1 and J usage is TRBJ2-1; 8 nucleotides line up with TRBD1. Losses at the gene ends were 2 bases for V and 3 bases for J; bases not matched to a gene: 6. The CDR3 spans 16 residues. CDR1 and CDR2 from the germline V gene are MGHRA and YSYEKL. Written as DNA, the CDR3 is TGCGCCAGCAGCCAACCGCAGGGGGCCTTCTACAATGAGCAGTTCTTC. Encoded protein: CASSQPQGAFYNEQFF.

On this clone itself: In the same sample, other DNA sequences code for this CDR3. The chain couples TRBV19 to TRBJ2-2, with 7 bases fitting TRBD1. The V gene's germline CDR1 is LNHDA and CDR2 SQIVND (reference sequence). V was pared by 9 bases and J by 2 bases, with 6 bases of the junction left unmatched. CDR3 size: 14 residues. The CDR3 protein is CASRDRENTGELFF. The CDR3 DNA is TGTGCCAGCCGAGACAGGGAAAACACCGGGGAGCTGTTTTTT.